This T cell receptor (beta chain) is from a study of blood T cell repertoires in COVID-19. About the research overall: COVID-19 samples collected from the United States, Italy and Spain covered acute and convalescent phases. Sample material is recorded as cDNA or gDNA derived from T cells, B-cell-depleted T cells, or PBMCs.

Authors' analysis steps: For nucleated cells, counts were estimated from reference gene primer amplification. Clones were read by immunoSEQ multiplex PCR, and TCRdb kept only the in-frame ones, dropping some. That table is the source of V, J and clone size, and D and trimming were worked out from the DNA. Of around 9,700 clones in the sample, 70% to 90% are singletons; the top ten hold around 24%. The germline CDR1 and CDR2 sequences are LNHDA and SQIVND (reference sequence). Trimming cost V 5 bases and J 5 bases; bases outside gene matches: 7. The CDR3 spans 16 residues. The rearrangement uses TRBV19 and TRBJ2-3; the match to TRBD2 covers 13 bases. The material sequenced was peripheral blood. This clonotype was sampled from a man aged 30-40 years with active or convalescent COVID-19. DNA for the CDR3: TGTGCCAGTAGTCCCGGACTAGCGGGGGTTAGAGATACGCAGTATTTT. Translation gives CASSPGLAGVRDTQYF.